The subject of this entry is one T cell receptor (beta chain). Its antigen is as yet unknown. Both 60 Vbeta primers and 13 Jbeta primers went into the PCR. The data were produced by immunoSEQ multiplex PCR, yet TCRdb's version contains in-frame clones alone and is incomplete. Seen here are roughly 99,000 clones, 74% observed once, and the top ten hold about 2%. This sample was included in a study of cytomegalovirus exposure and HLA in healthy donors. General observations from the study: Rare sequences made up most TCRs, while some public TCRs were found in many donors. Productive rates of about 87% or about 30% were seen for most TCR beta V segments in an earlier analysis. In a later analysis, TCR beta V- and J-gene trimming was associated with a missense DCLRE1C variant. It was assumed in the presence/absence analyses that sequencing depth was roughly uniform across donors.

Trimming removed 0 bases at V and 3 bases at J, with 12 bases between. Germline lookup yields CDR1 MNHNY and CDR2 SVGAGI (reference sequence). The length of the CDR3 is 16 residues. The chain recombines TRBV6-6 with TRBJ1-5; D is undetermined. Material for sequencing was PBMCs. The source of this sequence is a male donor in good health and CMV-seronegative. The CDR3 spells CASSYSPGIDNQPQHF. The CDR3 DNA sequence: TGTGCCAGCAGTTACTCCCCGGGGATCGACAATCAGCCCCAGCATTTT.